These 4 T cell receptor beta chains came from one sample sequenced in a study of blood T cell repertoires in COVID-19. Method: immunoSEQ multiplex PCR; TCRdb's copy keeps in-frame clones and lacks some. The sample consists of about 160,000 clones, 65% to 85% of them appearing once. Sequences were obtained from peripheral blood. The receptors originated from a woman older than 75 with active or convalescent COVID-19.

The V and J genes are TRBV2 and TRBJ2-2; D not certain. Germline-derived CDR1 and CDR2 are SNHLY and FYNNEI. The CDR3 is 13 amino acids. Trimming cost V 2 bases and J 6 bases, with 7 bases left between them. CDR3 sequence reads: CASSEYAAGELFF. CDR3 DNA: TGTGCCAGCAGTGAATATGCAGCCGGGGAGCTGTTTTTT.

The rearrangement links TRBV30 to TRBJ1-6; D perhaps matches TRBD1 (6 bases). Per the germline V gene, CDR1 is GTSNPN and CDR2 is SVGIG (reference sequence). The CDR3 runs to 11 residues. Trimming pared 0 bases from V and 12 bases from J, leaving 6 bases between. The chain's CDR3 is CAWSVGQPLHF. The CDR3 DNA is TGTGCCTGGAGTGTGGGACAACCCCTCCACTTT.

The chain carries TRBV9 and TRBJ1-2; no clear D. The CDR3 totals 14 residues. Germline assignment: CDR1 SGDLS and CDR2 YYNGEE. V was cut by 1 base and J by 8 bases, with 15 bases left in between. DNA for the CDR3: TGTGCCAGCAGCGTAAGGGAGGGCCTGGGGGGCTACACCTTC. It encodes CASSVREGLGGYTF.

The V call is TRBV7-2, the J call TRBJ1-2; D may be TRBD1 (5 bases). CDR1 and CDR2 from the germline V gene are SGHTA and FQGNSA. V was pared by 2 bases and J by 4 bases, with 14 bases between. This CDR3 region has 15 residues. The CDR3 DNA is TGTGCCAGCAGCTTACTTCAGGGTGGGTTCTATGGCTACACCTTC. This translates into CASSLLQGGFYGYTF.